These T cell receptor beta chains were read from a single sample in a study of chemoradiotherapy in HPV16-positive cancers. Clones were sequenced by immunoSEQ multiplex PCR, and TCRdb holds only the in-frame ones, with some missing. The data contain tens of thousands of clones, roughly 87% of them singletons. The sequences come from blood, collected from a patient who underwent chemoradiotherapy. Source of these receptors: a human donor with HPV-associated anogenital cancer. CDR3s include the opening cysteine and the closing phenylalanine or tryptophan. Fields, in order: CDR3 length, D gene, clone size, J gene, V gene, CDR3 protein, CDR3 DNA. The D gene is left open where the match is weak. Rows give clone size only sometimes, using once, few, many, or a class for an expanded clone.

>16|-|-|TRBJ2-1|TRBV21-1
CASSKRGQGYNNEQFF
TGTGCCAGCAGCAAGAGGGGACAGGGGTACAACAATGAGCAGTTCTTC
>14|TRBD1|few|TRBJ1-4|TRBV19
CASNRQGEGEKLFF
TGTGCCAGTAATCGACAGGGAGAAGGTGAAAAACTGTTTTTT
>16|-|once|TRBJ2-1|TRBV4-1
CASSQPTESSYNEQFF
TGCGCCAGCAGCCAGCCCACAGAGAGCTCCTACAATGAGCAGTTCTTC
>14|-|-|TRBJ1-4|TRBV4-2
CASSQNDPTEKLFF
TGTGCCAGCAGCCAAAACGACCCGACTGAAAAACTGTTTTTT
>17|TRBD1|-|TRBJ1-6|TRBV7-8
CASSSDRVLAYNSPLHF
TGTGCCAGCAGCTCAGACAGGGTGTTGGCGTATAATTCACCCCTCCACTTT
>15|TRBD2|-|TRBJ2-1|TRBV5-1
CASSLRTSGGNEQFF
TGCGCCAGCAGTCTTAGGACTAGCGGGGGCAATGAGCAGTTCTTC
>14|-|-|TRBJ1-4|TRBV18
CASSPRGEGEKLFF
TGTGCCAGCTCCCCGCGAGGGGAGGGTGAAAAACTGTTTTTT
>15|-|-|TRBJ1-4|TRBV5-8
CASSRNGQNNEKLFF
TGTGCCAGCAGCCGAAACGGACAGAATAATGAAAAACTGTTTTTT
>12|-|-|TRBJ1-2|TRBV11-2
CASSVGVRGYTF
TGTGCCAGCAGCGTAGGGGTACGTGGCTACACCTTC
>15|TRBD1|-|TRBJ2-6|TRBV6-6
CASSSTGAGANVLTF
TGTGCCAGCAGTTCAACAGGGGCCGGGGCCAACGTCCTGACTTTC
>15|-|-|TRBJ2-1|TRBV15
CATSKGDPAVHEQFF
TGTGCCACCAGCAAAGGGGACCCAGCGGTCCATGAGCAGTTCTTC
>15|TRBD2|-|TRBJ2-5|TRBV5-5
CASSLGTRIQETQYF
TGTGCCAGCAGCTTAGGGACTAGAATCCAAGAGACCCAGTACTTC
>12|-|-|TRBJ2-7|TRBV6-6
CASNQGGHEQYF
TGTGCCAGCAACCAGGGGGGTCACGAGCAGTACTTC
>12|-|-|TRBJ1-1|TRBV10-3
CAISNRDTEAFF
TGTGCCATCAGCAATAGGGACACTGAAGCTTTCTTT
>15|-|-|TRBJ2-1|TRBV4-3
CASSQDRSGYNEQFF
TGCGCCAGCAGCCAAGACCGTAGCGGATACAATGAGCAGTTCTTC
>14|-|-|TRBJ2-3|TRBV5-6
CASSLGQGVDTQYF
TGTGCCAGCAGCTTGGGGCAGGGTGTGGATACGCAGTATTTT
>15|TRBD2|-|TRBJ2-7|TRBV11-2
CASSLGTSGTYEQYF
TGTGCCAGCAGCCTCGGGACTAGCGGAACCTACGAGCAGTACTTC